These 29 T cell receptor beta chains came from one sample sequenced in a study of technical replicates of blood from several donors. This table comes from immunoSEQ multiplex PCR, and its TCRdb copy is limited to in-frame clones, with some not included. Counted here are about 70,000 clones, approximately 93% occurring once; the ten biggest clones make up roughly 0.37%. Sequenced sample: T cells isolated from PBMCs. The source of these receptors is a human donor in good health.

V and J are TRBV7-6 and TRBJ1-1; perhaps TRBD1 as D (6 bases). The CDR3 is 15 amino acids. Germline V gene lookup returns CDR1 SGHVS and CDR2 FNYEAQ. V was cut by 3 bases and J by 1 base, with 12 bases left in between. The CDR3 DNA is TGTGCCAGCAGCTTTGTTACAGGGACGAACACTGAAGCTTTCTTT. Translating it yields CASSFVTGTNTEAFF.

V is TRBV11-3 and J is TRBJ2-1, with 11 positions matching TRBD2. The CDR3 length is 15 residues. CDR1 is SGHNT, CDR2 YENEEA, per germline. The ends lost 3 bases at V and 4 bases at J; junction bases unmatched: 2. DNA of the CDR3: TGTGCCAGCAGCTTGGGGACTAGCGGATACAATGAGCAGTTCTTC. Encoded protein: CASSLGTSGYNEQFF.

The CDR3 nucleotides read TGTGCCAGCAGCTTTCTCCCTAGCGGGGTAGACGAGCAGTACTTC. This translates into CASSFLPSGVDEQYF. J is TRBJ2-7 and V is TRBV7-6, with 9 bases matching TRBD2. The germline gives CDR1 SGHVS, CDR2 FNYEAQ. Trimming took 3 bases from V and 5 from J; bases not matched to a gene: 8. The CDR3 spans 15 residues.

The chain carries TRBV5-1 and TRBJ2-6; perhaps TRBD1 as D (5 bases). This CDR3 is 15 amino acids long. CDR1 is SGHRS and CDR2 is YFSETQ in the germline V gene. With 0 bases removed from V and 4 bases from J, the gap between germline ends came to 8 bases. CDR3: CASSLEGPGANVLTF. CDR3 DNA: TGCGCCAGCAGCTTGGAGGGGCCGGGGGCCAACGTCCTGACTTTC. The full variable domain, rest sourced from reference TRBV5-1 and TRBJ2-6, is KAGVTQTPRYLIKTRGQQVTLSCSPISGHRSVSWYQQTPGQGLQFLFEYFSETQRNKGNFPGRFSGRQFSNSRSEMNVSTLELGDSALYLCASSLEGPGANVLTFGAGSRLTVL.

The chain links TRBV30 to TRBJ1-1; tentative D call: TRBD1 (6 bases). V lost 2 bases, J lost 0 bases, and 10 bases lay in between. Looked up from germline, CDR1 is GTSNPN and CDR2 is SVGIG (reference sequence). CDR3 length equals 14 residues. The CDR3 sequence is CAWSITGLNTEAFF. Written as DNA, the CDR3 is TGTGCCTGGAGTATAACAGGGTTGAACACTGAAGCTTTCTTT.

The genes are TRBV5-1 and TRBJ2-1, with TRBD2 matching over 11 bases. The CDR3 is made up of 16 amino acids. Per the germline V gene, CDR1 is SGHRS and CDR2 is YFSETQ. After removal of 2 bases from V and 9 bases from J, the junction contained 10 bases not matched to a gene. Here the CDR3 reads CASSFTGTSGIGEQFF. The CDR3, as DNA: TGCGCCAGCAGCTTTACCGGGACTAGCGGCATTGGTGAGCAGTTCTTC.

This sequence joins TRBV2 and TRBJ1-1; D remains ambiguous. The CDR3 is 13 residues long. Germline V CDR1 and CDR2: SNHLY, FYNNEI. V lost 7 bases, J lost 0 bases, and 9 bases lay in between. This CDR3 reads CASNPGMNTEAFF. DNA for the CDR3: TGTGCCAGCAACCCAGGCATGAACACTGAAGCTTTCTTT. The full variable domain, in which reference TRBV2 and TRBJ1-1 provide the parts outside the CDR3, is EPEVTQTPSHQVTQMGQEVILRCVPISNHLYFYWYRQILGQKVEFLVSFYNNEISEKSEIFDDQFSVERPDGSNFTLKIRSTKLEDSAMYFCASNPGMNTEAFFGQGTRLTVV.

The chain uses TRBV5-6 and TRBJ2-1, with D unclear. CDR1 and CDR2 from the germline V gene are SGHDT and YYEEEE. Trimming cost V 0 bases and J 8 bases, with 15 bases left between them. This CDR3 is 15 amino acids long. CDR3 in amino acids: CASSLALMAVDEQFF. The CDR3 DNA reads as TGTGCCAGCAGCTTGGCCCTAATGGCGGTCGATGAGCAGTTCTTC. Filled out from reference TRBV5-6 and TRBJ2-1, the complete variable domain reads DAGVTQSPTHLIKTRGQQVTLRCSPKSGHDTVSWYQQALGQGPQFIFQYYEEEERQRGNFPDRFSGHQFPNYSSELNVNALLLGDSALYLCASSLALMAVDEQFFGPGTRLTVL.

The gene calls are TRBV7-3 and TRBJ2-2; D possibly corresponds to TRBD1 (5 bases). Germline CDR1 SGHTA, CDR2 FQGTGA. V was trimmed by 4 bases and J by 5 bases, leaving 17 bases between them. CDR3 length equals 16 residues. Here the CDR3 reads CASSSKIRQKTGELFF. The CDR3 nucleotides are TGTGCCAGCAGCTCCAAGATTAGACAGAAAACCGGGGAGCTGTTTTTT.

The CDR3 protein is CASSPNLVTYNEQFF. As DNA, the CDR3 is TGTGCCAGCAGCCCGAACTTAGTAACCTACAATGAGCAGTTCTTC. This sequence joins TRBV6-5 and TRBJ2-1; D gene ambiguous. CDR1 is MNHEY and CDR2 is SVGAGI in the germline V gene. V was pared by 6 bases and J by 2 bases, with 14 bases between. The CDR3 loop spans 15 amino acids.

CDR3 in DNA: TGTGCCAGCAGTGAACAGTCAGGGGGCCCCCCCTACGAGCAGTACTTC. Translated: CASSEQSGGPPYEQYF. The chain is built from TRBV6-1 and TRBJ2-7; TRBD1 matches at 8 bases. The CDR3 length is 16 residues. V gave up 2 bases and J gave up 2 bases; unmatched junction bases: 8. Per germline, CDR1 MNHNS and CDR2 SASEGT.

The CDR3 DNA reads TGTGCCAGTAGGGCACAACAGGCATCCACCTATGGCTACACCTTC. This encodes CASRAQQASTYGYTF. The V gene is TRBV19, the J gene TRBJ1-2; D is possibly TRBD1 (5 bases). Deletions cut 6 bases from V and 4 bases from J, with 18 bases between. There are 15 residues in the CDR3. The V gene's germline CDR1 is LNHDA and CDR2 SQIVND (reference sequence).

The rearrangement uses TRBV7-8 and TRBJ1-4, with 7 nucleotides matching TRBD1. Germline V gives CDR1 SGHVS, CDR2 FQNEAQ. Trimming cost V 5 bases and J 8 bases; bases outside gene matches: 5. CDR3 length: 13 amino acids. In DNA, the CDR3 is TGTGCCAGCAGCCTACAGGGGCACGAAAAACTGTTTTTT. Amino acids: CASSLQGHEKLFF.

This chain uses TRBV5-4 with TRBJ2-7, with 12 bases that match TRBD2. CDR1 is SGHNT, CDR2 YYREEE, per germline (reference sequence). Trimming cost V 0 bases and J 7 bases; bases outside gene matches: 8. The length of the CDR3 is 16 residues. The CDR3 DNA follows: TGTGCCAGCAGCTTGGCCCTAGCGGGAGGGCCGAGGGAGCAGTACTTC. It codes for CASSLALAGGPREQYF.

This clone was counted once. This chain connects TRBV29-1 to TRBJ2-3, with 9 positions matching TRBD1. The germline V gene has CDR1 SQVTM and CDR2 ANQGSEA. Trimming cost V 7 bases and J 3 bases; bases outside gene matches: 5. The CDR3 extends over 13 amino acids. CDR3 sequence (DNA): TGCAGCGCCGGACAGGGGTCAACAGATACGCAGTATTTT. Translating it yields CSAGQGSTDTQYF.

The rearrangement links TRBV5-5 to TRBJ2-2; D uncertain. This CDR3 is built from 15 residues. Trimming took off 4 bases at V and 0 bases at J, with 10 bases between the two ends. Germline CDR1 SGHKS, CDR2 YYEKEE (reference sequence). CDR3 protein: CASSMLAANTGELFF. The CDR3 DNA reads TGTGCCAGCAGCATGTTAGCAGCGAACACCGGGGAGCTGTTTTTT. The variable domain in full, with the rest retrieved from reference TRBV5-5 and TRBJ2-2, is DAGVTQSPTHLIKTRGQQVTLRCSPISGHKSVSWYQQVLGQGPQFIFQYYEKEERGRGNFPDRFSARQFPNYSSELNVNALLLGDSALYLCASSMLAANTGELFFGEGSRLTVL.

The V and J genes are TRBV27 and TRBJ2-7; D is undetermined. The V gene's germline CDR1 is MNHEY and CDR2 SMNVEV (reference sequence). This CDR3 spans 12 amino acids. V lost 5 bases to trimming and J lost 3 bases, with 8 bases between them. In DNA, the CDR3 is TGTGCCAGCAGTCCGCTAATCTACGAGCAGTACTTC. Encoded protein: CASSPLIYEQYF.

The chain employs TRBV5-1 and TRBJ2-1; 7 bases are a match to TRBD2. This CDR3 contains 16 residues. Per germline, CDR1 SGHRS and CDR2 YFSETQ. Trimming removed 4 bases from V and 7 bases from J; junction bases left unmatched: 14. The CDR3 nucleotides read TGCGCCAGCAGCCGAGGTGGGCGGGAGTTAGTAAATGAGCAGTTCTTC. Translated, it gives CASSRGGRELVNEQFF.

Only one count was recorded for this clone. The chain joins TRBV30 to TRBJ2-6; D uncertain. Germline V gene data show CDR1 as GTSNPN and CDR2 as SVGIG (reference sequence). This CDR3 spans 14 amino acids. Trimming stripped 2 bases from V and 0 bases from J, with 5 bases between. In DNA, the CDR3 is TGTGCCTGGAGTCTGAGCTCTGGGGCCAACGTCCTGACTTTC. Amino acid sequence: CAWSLSSGANVLTF. Based on the CDR3 plus reference TRBV30 and TRBJ2-6, the full variable domain is SQTIHQWPATLVQPVGSPLSLECTVEGTSNPNLYWYRQAAGRGLQLLFYSVGIGQISSEVPQNLSASRPQDRQFILSSKKLLLSDSGFYLCAWSLSSGANVLTFGAGSRLTVL.

This chain joins TRBV28 and TRBJ1-5, with D possibly TRBD1 on 5 matching bases. Germline-derived CDR1 and CDR2 are MDHEN and SYDVKM. V dropped 7 bases and J dropped 5 bases, with 15 bases sitting between them. CDR3 length: 14 amino acids. CDR3 bases: TGTGCCAGCAACCACCGGGTGGGGCATCAGCCCCAGCATTTT. It codes for CASNHRVGHQPQHF.

The V gene is TRBV2, the J gene TRBJ1-4; D perhaps matches TRBD1 (6 bases). Per germline, CDR1 SNHLY and CDR2 FYNNEI. The germline V and J ends were trimmed by 0 bases and 7 bases, with 15 bases remaining between them. CDR3 length equals 16 residues. CDR3 sequence: CASSEALGGGSEKLFF. The CDR3 DNA sequence: TGTGCCAGCAGTGAAGCATTAGGGGGGGGCAGTGAAAAACTGTTTTTT.

This clone was seen once. The J gene is TRBJ2-1, the V gene TRBV7-2; 7 nucleotides match TRBD2. In germline, CDR1 is SGHTA, CDR2 FQGNSA. J was trimmed by 0 bases and V by 3 bases; bases with no gene match: 5. CDR3 size: 16 residues. The DNA of the CDR3 is TGTGCCAGCAGCTTGCAGCGGGATCTCTCCTACAATGAGCAGTTCTTC. This sequence encodes CASSLQRDLSYNEQFF.

V is TRBV5-6 and J is TRBJ1-1; possibly TRBD1 for D (6 bases). The CDR3 runs 16 residues. V lost 1 base and J 3 bases, leaving 16 bases between the germline ends. Germline-derived CDR1 and CDR2 are SGHDT and YYEEEE. CDR3 sequence reads: CASSLLSTGRDTEAFF. The CDR3 region has the DNA TGTGCCAGCAGCTTGCTTTCTACAGGGAGGGACACTGAAGCTTTCTTT.

The rearrangement uses TRBV19 and TRBJ2-3; TRBD2 aligns across 12 bases. Per germline, CDR1 LNHDA and CDR2 SQIVND (reference sequence). This CDR3 has 19 amino acids. After removal of 6 bases from V and 0 bases from J, the junction contained 13 bases not matched to a gene. The CDR3 DNA reads as TGTGCCAGTAGGGGACTAGCGGGTCCTCCCCGCCCCAGCACAGATACGCAGTATTTT. It encodes CASRGLAGPPRPSTDTQYF.

V usage is TRBV18 and J usage is TRBJ2-1; 8 bases are shared with TRBD1. CDR1 is KGHSH and CDR2 is LQKENI in the germline V gene. CDR3 length: 15 amino acids. V lost 0 bases, J lost 2 bases, and 0 bases stayed unmatched. CDR3 in amino acids: CASSPPQGAYNEQFF. DNA of the CDR3: TGTGCCAGCTCACCACCACAGGGGGCCTACAATGAGCAGTTCTTC.

The CDR3 DNA reads TGTGCCAGCAGTTTATCGCGGGGGGGTCAGCCCCAGCATTTT. Translation gives CASSLSRGGQPQHF. The chain couples TRBV27 to TRBJ1-5; weak D call: TRBD1 (5 bases). V lost 0 bases and J lost 6, with 9 bases in between. The CDR3 has 14 residues. From germline, CDR1 is MNHEY and CDR2 SMNVEV (reference sequence).

In DNA, the CDR3 is TGTGCCAGCAGCACTCCCGGGACTAGCGGGGGAAGCACAGATACGCAGTATTTT. Amino acids: CASSTPGTSGGSTDTQYF. The V call is TRBV7-9, the J call TRBJ2-3, with TRBD2 identical over 14 bases. In germline, CDR1 is SEHNR, CDR2 FQNEAQ (reference sequence). After removal of 5 bases from V and 0 bases from J, the junction contained 7 bases not matched to a gene. The CDR3 has 18 amino acids.

The rearrangement uses TRBV28 and TRBJ1-1, with a tentative D call TRBD1 (6 bases). There are 13 residues in the CDR3. The V gene's germline CDR1 is MDHEN and CDR2 SYDVKM. V lost 8 bases and J lost 0, with 10 bases in between. Written as DNA, the CDR3 is TGTGCCAGCGGTACAGGGATGAACACTGAAGCTTTCTTT. Protein sequence: CASGTGMNTEAFF.

The genes are TRBV4-3 and TRBJ2-3, with D possibly TRBD2 on 6 matching bases. Germline CDR1 reads LGHNA; CDR2 reads YSLEER. The CDR3 totals 16 residues. Trimming shortened V by 5 bases and J by 3 bases, and 18 bases separated the two germline ends. CDR3 sequence (DNA): TGCGCCAGCAGCTTCGGGACTGGAGGGCCGACAGATACGCAGTATTTT. It specifies CASSFGTGGPTDTQYF.